This T cell receptor beta chain came from a study of T cell changes during pregnancy in multiple sclerosis (dated by TCRdb to the late 2010s). At the level of the whole study: The study examined how the T cell repertoire changed over the course of pregnancy in women with multiple sclerosis.

With respect to this clone: Its antigen is not yet known. Within one base of it there is no much larger clone, and no base qualities were kept.

The library was built by means of the immunoSEQ multiplex PCR assay. The immuneACCESS repertoire file appears here via TCRdb, limited to in-frame rearrangements. These files lack a portion of the clones; in checked studies, under half of the deficit traces to unresolved V genes, and the cause of the others is not known. The sample has about 33,000 clones on record, about 90% of them singletons. The ten largest clones add up to 2.8% of the sample. From a lookup of the germline V gene (reference sequence), CDR1 and CDR2 are SEHNR and FQNEAQ. Including the terminal cysteine and phenylalanine, the CDR3 comprises 15 residues. Solely the CDR3 DNA is kept, with 45 bases framed from the first base. V is shortened by 5 bases, J by 5 bases, and the region joining them spans 18 bases.

Recombination connected TRBV7-9 to TRBJ1-1; TRBD1 could be the D gene, as 5 bases match. This clonotype was sampled from a female donor in good health, enrolled as a control in a pregnancy study. The material was CD4+ T cells from peripheral blood mononuclear cells, obtained in the third trimester of pregnancy. The sequenced DNA: TGTGCCAGCAGCGGGCAGGGAAGTTTTCGGACTGAAGCTTTCTTT. This is translated as CASSGQGSFRTEAFF.